The 25 T cell receptor beta chains below all came from one sample that was sequenced in a study of blood T cell repertoires in COVID-19. Only in-frame clones appear in the TCRdb table, and some are missing; sequencing was by immunoSEQ multiplex PCR. The data hold around 140,000 clones, with nearly 90% observed a single time. What was sequenced was peripheral blood. These receptor sequences come from a man between 65 and 85 years old with acute or convalescent COVID-19.

V gene TRBV6-5 combines with J gene TRBJ2-7; the D gene is possibly TRBD1 (6 bases). Germline V gene lookup returns CDR1 MNHEY and CDR2 SVGAGI. The CDR3 runs to 12 residues. V was clipped by 6 bases and J by 2 bases, with 8 bases between them. The CDR3 loop reads CASRTGTYEQYF. The DNA for the CDR3 is TGTGCCAGCAGAACAGGGACCTACGAGCAGTACTTC.

The chain employs TRBV9 and TRBJ2-4; TRBD1 is a possible D gene (6 bases). Germline values: CDR1 SGDLS, CDR2 YYNGEE. The V and J ends lost 5 bases and 6 bases respectively, with 15 bases between them. This CDR3 contains 14 residues. CDR3 coding DNA: TGTGCCAGCAGTGAGGGACAAGTGGGAAACATTCAGTACTTC. Its translation is CASSEGQVGNIQYF.

This chain uses TRBV6-1 with TRBJ2-5; 7 bases fit TRBD2. CDR3 length: 14 amino acids. The V gene end was trimmed by 3 bases and the J gene end by 5 bases; junction bases not matched to a gene: 6. Germline assignment: CDR1 MNHNS and CDR2 SASEGT. CDR3 bases: TGTGCCAGCAGTGAGGGAGGGGCCAAGGAGACCCAGTACTTC. Its protein is CASSEGGAKETQYF.

V and J are TRBV2 and TRBJ1-1; a possible D gene is TRBD1 (6 bases). Per germline, CDR1 SNHLY and CDR2 FYNNEI. The CDR3 extends over 15 amino acids. V lost 6 bases and J 2 bases, leaving 16 bases between the germline ends. CDR3 sequence: CASSYWGGGNTEAFF. The CDR3 bases are TGTGCCAGCAGCTACTGGGGTGGGGGCAACACTGAAGCTTTCTTT.

The chain recombines TRBV6-5 with TRBJ2-7, with a possible D match to TRBD1 (6 bases). Trimming left V 0 bases short and J 1 base short, with 10 bases between. Germline V gene lookup returns CDR1 MNHEY and CDR2 SVGAGI. CDR3 length equals 15 residues. This CDR3 reads CASSYSVGQSYEQYF. The DNA of the CDR3 is TGTGCCAGCAGTTACTCTGTGGGACAATCCTACGAGCAGTACTTC.

The chain links TRBV18 to TRBJ1-2, with D possibly matching TRBD1 (6 bases). This CDR3 has 14 residues. Germline V lookup: CDR1 KGHSH, CDR2 LQKENI. The germline V and J ends were trimmed by 5 bases and 4 bases, with 14 bases remaining between them. The chain's CDR3 is CASSTGTLAYGYTF. The CDR3 nucleotides are TGTGCCAGCTCAACAGGGACCTTGGCCTATGGCTACACCTTC.

The chain employs TRBV20-1 and TRBJ1-1, with D possibly TRBD1 on 5 matching bases. This CDR3 is 12 amino acids long. CDR1 and CDR2 (germline): DFQATT, SNEGSKA (reference sequence). The V end was cut by 3 bases, the J end by 8 bases, with 13 bases between. In DNA, the CDR3 is TGCAGTGCTAGTTCAAGCGGGGGAGAAGCTTTCTTT. Translated: CSASSSGGEAFF.

In its sample, this clone was seen a few times. The V call is TRBV5-4, the J call TRBJ2-7; 9 bases line up with TRBD1. Unmatched junction bases numbered 4, after V lost 0 bases and J lost 6 bases. This CDR3 has 14 residues. Germline lookup yields CDR1 SGHNT and CDR2 YYREEE (reference sequence). This chain's CDR3 is CASSLGDRVGEQYF. The CDR3, as DNA: TGTGCCAGCAGCTTGGGGGACAGGGTGGGCGAGCAGTACTTC.

V usage is TRBV10-2 and J usage is TRBJ2-7, with 13 bases that match TRBD2. Germline lookup yields CDR1 WSHSY and CDR2 SAAADI. The CDR3 totals 15 residues. Unmatched junction bases numbered 3, after V lost 7 bases and J lost 0 bases. CDR3 region: CASKGTSGVSYEQYF. The CDR3 nucleotides are TGCGCCAGCAAAGGGACTAGCGGGGTCTCCTACGAGCAGTACTTC.

This clone was recorded once. As DNA, the CDR3 is TGTGCCAGCAGTTCAAGGGGGACCCTCGAACAGACCCAGTACTTC. Amino acid sequence: CASSSRGTLEQTQYF. The V call is TRBV28, the J call TRBJ2-5, with D perhaps matching TRBD1 (6 bases). Germline-derived CDR1 and CDR2 are MDHEN and SYDVKM. The CDR3 loop spans 15 amino acids. Trimming removed 4 bases from V and 6 bases from J, with 18 bases in between.

The chain uses TRBV29-1 and TRBJ2-3, with D possibly being TRBD2 (5 bases). Per germline, CDR1 SQVTM and CDR2 ANQGSEA. Trimming stripped 2 bases from V and 2 bases from J, with 11 bases between. The length of the CDR3 is 14 residues. Here the CDR3 reads CSVESVGITDTQYF. The CDR3 DNA reads TGCAGCGTTGAATCGGTCGGGATCACAGATACGCAGTATTTT.

V is TRBV3-1 (or the pseudogene TRBV3-2) and J is TRBJ1-3; tentative D call: TRBD1 (5 bases). From germline, CDR1 is LGHDT and CDR2 YNNKEL (reference sequence). The V and J ends lost 4 bases and 8 bases respectively, with 9 bases between them. The CDR3 length is 12 residues. The CDR3 here is CASSLSRDTIYF. CDR3 in DNA: TGTGCCAGCAGCCTAAGCAGGGACACCATATATTTT.

This chain links TRBV29-1 with TRBJ2-3; the D gene is possibly TRBD1 (6 bases). V was clipped by 3 bases and J by 5 bases, with 18 bases between them. The CDR3 has 15 residues. Germline CDR1 SQVTM, CDR2 ANQGSEA. CDR3 region: CSVDEIGQQQDTQYF. For the CDR3, the DNA is TGCAGCGTTGACGAGATTGGACAGCAGCAAGATACGCAGTATTTT.

This rearrangement joins TRBV7-9 to TRBJ2-2, with D uncertain. The CDR3 extends over 12 amino acids. The germline gives CDR1 SEHNR, CDR2 FQNEAQ (reference sequence). V lost 5 bases, J lost 7 bases, and 8 bases lay in between. The CDR3 DNA reads as TGTGCCAGCAGCATAGTCAGCGGGGAGCTGTTTTTT. It translates to CASSIVSGELFF.

The chain joins TRBV6-5 to TRBJ1-5, with D perhaps matching TRBD1 (5 bases). Trimming removed 9 bases at V and 3 bases at J, with 12 bases between. From germline, CDR1 is MNHEY and CDR2 SVGAGI. The CDR3 sequence is 13 residues long. The CDR3 DNA sequence: TGTGCCAGTTCCAGGGTTCACAATCAGCCCCAGCATTTT. Its translation: CASSRVHNQPQHF.

The gene calls are TRBV3-1 (or the pseudogene TRBV3-2) and TRBJ2-5, with 11 bases matching TRBD1. The V gene end was trimmed by 2 bases and the J gene end by 5 bases; junction bases not matched to a gene: 4. The germline gives CDR1 LGHDT, CDR2 YNNKEL (reference sequence). This CDR3 is built from 15 residues. CDR3 nucleotides: TGTGCCAGCAGCCAACCGGGACAGGGGGGGGAGACCCAGTACTTC. Protein sequence: CASSQPGQGGETQYF.

The gene calls are TRBV7-9 and TRBJ1-2; a weak D match, TRBD1 (6 bases). Germline lookup yields CDR1 SEHNR and CDR2 FQNEAQ (reference sequence). This CDR3 is 13 amino acids long. Between the trimmed V and J ends, which lost 4 bases and 4 bases, there was a span of 10 bases. The CDR3 reads CASSSTGGYGYTF. The CDR3 nucleotides read TGTGCCAGCAGCTCGACAGGCGGCTATGGCTACACCTTC.

The DNA for the CDR3 is TGTGCCATCAGTTTCGGGGGGGAAGAGACCCAGTACTTC. Its translation: CAISFGGEETQYF. This chain connects TRBV10-3 to TRBJ2-5; TRBD2 matches 8 bases. The CDR3 is 13 amino acids. Germline V gene data show CDR1 as ENHRY and CDR2 as SYGVKD. The junction had 2 bases not matched to a gene; V was cut back by 5 bases and J by 3 bases.

V usage is TRBV9 and J usage is TRBJ2-5, with 12 bases lining up with TRBD2. Trimming at V came to 3 bases and at J to 2 bases, leaving 2 bases not matched to a gene. This CDR3 is 15 amino acids long. Germline CDR1 is SGDLS and CDR2 is YYNGEE. CDR3 nucleotides: TGTGCCAGCAGCGCAGGGACTAGCGGGCAAGAGACCCAGTACTTC. Residues: CASSAGTSGQETQYF. Full variable domain (rest looked up from reference TRBV9 and TRBJ2-5): DSGVTQTPKHLITATGQRVTLRCSPRSGDLSVYWYQQSLDQGLQFLIQYYNGEERAKGNILERFSAQQFPDLHSELNLSSLELGDSALYFCASSAGTSGQETQYFGPGTRLLVL.

The CDR3 sequence: CSARGGTEAFF. CDR3 DNA: TGCAGTGCTCGGGGAGGAACTGAAGCTTTCTTT. The chain employs TRBV20-1 and TRBJ1-1; no definite D call. With 5 bases removed from V and 5 bases from J, the gap between germline ends came to 9 bases. Germline-derived CDR1 and CDR2 are DFQATT and SNEGSKA (reference sequence). This CDR3 is 11 amino acids long.

This chain joins TRBV7-2 and TRBJ2-7, with 10 nucleotides matching TRBD2. The length of the CDR3 is 14 residues. The V and J ends lost 1 base and 13 bases, in that order; junction bases with no gene match: 10. Looked up from germline, CDR1 is SGHTA and CDR2 is FQGNSA. The CDR3 bases are TGTGCCAGCAGCTTAGGCAGGACACTAGCGGGACTTTACTTC. It yields the protein CASSLGRTLAGLYF.

This CDR3 reads CASGSGTSGRNEQFF. In DNA form, the CDR3 reads TGCGCCAGCGGGTCCGGGACTAGCGGGAGGAATGAGCAGTTCTTC. The chain carries TRBV5-1 and TRBJ2-1; 15 nucleotides align to TRBD2. Per the germline V gene, CDR1 is SGHRS and CDR2 is YFSETQ. The CDR3 sequence is 15 residues long. V dropped 7 bases and J dropped 7; count of bases not matched to a gene: 6.

In the case of this clone: The limits of the CDR3 on the DNA are not certain, so only TCRdb's listed CDR3 is given. The chain links TRBV21-1 to TRBJ1-1; whether TRBD1, the table's D call, matches the DNA was not checked. TRBV21-1 has pseudogene status. The CDR3 length is 16 residues, termini included. The CDR3 loop reads CASSKVGTGSHTEAFF.

This sequence joins TRBV5-1 and TRBJ1-2; the match to TRBD1 covers 9 bases. The V segment lost 2 bases and the J segment 7 bases; nucleotides outside the gene matches: 9. CDR1 and CDR2 (germline): SGHRS, YFSETQ. The CDR3 has 15 residues. CDR3 coding DNA: TGCGCCAGCAGCTTACAGGGGGCGGACCCCTCTGGCTACACCTTC. It yields the protein CASSLQGADPSGYTF.

On this clone itself: Within the sample, other DNA sequences also encode this same CDR3. This chain connects TRBV27 to TRBJ2-6; D not resolved. Trimming removed 5 bases at V and 0 bases at J, with 8 bases between. The CDR3 runs 15 residues. Germline assignment: CDR1 MNHEY and CDR2 SMNVEV (reference sequence). The CDR3 sequence is CASSPRYSGANVLTF. In nucleotides, the CDR3 is TGTGCCAGCAGTCCCAGGTACTCTGGGGCCAACGTCCTGACTTTC.